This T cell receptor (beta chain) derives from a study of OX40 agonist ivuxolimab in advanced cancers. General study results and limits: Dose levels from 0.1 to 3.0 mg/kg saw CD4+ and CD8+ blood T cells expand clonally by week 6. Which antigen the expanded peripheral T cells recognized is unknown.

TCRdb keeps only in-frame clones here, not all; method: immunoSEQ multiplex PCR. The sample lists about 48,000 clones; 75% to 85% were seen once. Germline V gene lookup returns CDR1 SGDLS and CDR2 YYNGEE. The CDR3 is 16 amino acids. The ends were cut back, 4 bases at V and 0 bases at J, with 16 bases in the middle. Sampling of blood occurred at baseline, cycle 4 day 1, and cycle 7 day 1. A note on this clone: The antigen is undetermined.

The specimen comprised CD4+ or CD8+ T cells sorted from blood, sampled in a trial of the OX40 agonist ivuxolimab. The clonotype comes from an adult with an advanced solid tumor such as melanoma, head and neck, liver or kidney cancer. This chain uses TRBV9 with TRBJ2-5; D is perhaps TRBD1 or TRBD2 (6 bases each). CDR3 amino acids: CASSLGSGAYQETQYF. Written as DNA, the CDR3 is TGTGCCAGCAGCCTCGGGTCGGGGGCCTACCAAGAGACCCAGTACTTC.